One sample yielded the 15 T cell receptor beta chains listed below, sequenced in a study of radiotherapy plus CTLA-4 blockade in lung cancer. Sequenced by immunoSEQ multiplex PCR; TCRdb stores in-frame clones only, minus some. This sample has some 70,000 clones; around 79% occur once, and the top ten carry roughly a tenth. Sample: peripheral blood, taken from a patient treated with radiotherapy plus ipilimumab. The receptors stem from a human donor with non-small cell lung cancer who had a complete response to radiotherapy plus ipilimumab.

The chain recombines TRBV18 with TRBJ2-1; D is possibly TRBD2 (6 bases). This CDR3 is 17 amino acids long. Between the trimmed V and J ends, which lost 5 bases and 4 bases, there was a span of 21 bases. Germline V lookup: CDR1 KGHSH, CDR2 LQKENI. CDR3 protein: CASSSKPPGVTYNEQFF. The CDR3 DNA reads as TGTGCCAGCTCATCGAAACCCCCGGGAGTAACTTACAATGAGCAGTTCTTC.

The V call is TRBV7-2, the J call TRBJ2-4; a possible D gene is TRBD2 (5 bases). Germline V CDR1 and CDR2: SGHTA, FQGNSA. This CDR3 comprises 13 residues. With 3 bases removed from V and 9 bases from J, the gap between germline ends came to 12 bases. The CDR3, as DNA: TGTGCCAGCAGCTTCAGTCCCCGGGGCATTCAGTACTTC. This translates into CASSFSPRGIQYF.

V and J are TRBV7-9 and TRBJ1-1; D is ambiguous. This CDR3 has 14 amino acids. Germline V gene data show CDR1 as SEHNR and CDR2 as FQNEAQ (reference sequence). Deletions cut 4 bases from V and 5 bases from J, with 14 bases between. The DNA of the CDR3 is TGTGCCAGCAGCTCAAACCTAGTTCGGACTGAAGCTTTCTTT. As protein: CASSSNLVRTEAFF. The full variable domain, rest sourced from reference TRBV7-9 and TRBJ1-1, is DTGVSQNPRHKITKRGQNVTFRCDPISEHNRLYWYRQTLGQGPEFLTYFQNEAQLEKSRLLSDRFSAERPKGSFSTLEIQRTEQGDSAMYLCASSSNLVRTEAFFGQGTRLTVV.

The chain's CDR3 is CAWRSKWTGNGYTF. DNA of the CDR3: TGTGCCTGGCGGTCGAAGTGGACAGGGAATGGCTACACCTTC. The J gene is TRBJ1-2, the V gene TRBV30, with 8 positions matching TRBD1. CDR3 length: 14 amino acids. The ends lost 5 bases at V and 6 bases at J; junction bases unmatched: 11. Germline lookup yields CDR1 GTSNPN and CDR2 SVGIG (reference sequence).

The J gene is TRBJ1-1, the V gene TRBV7-2; D remains unclear. This CDR3 region has 11 residues. V lost 6 bases and J 7 bases, leaving 9 bases between the germline ends. The germline V gene encodes CDR1 SGHTA and CDR2 FQGNSA. CDR3 nucleotides: TGTGCCAGCAGTTCAACCTTTGAAGCTTTCTTT. Translated: CASSSTFEAFF.

This sequence joins TRBV19 and TRBJ1-5, with 7 nucleotides matching TRBD1. Losses at the gene ends were 3 bases for V and 0 bases for J; bases not matched to a gene: 11. Per germline, CDR1 LNHDA and CDR2 SQIVND (reference sequence). The CDR3 totals 18 residues. CDR3 amino acids: CASSIRQAGTVSNQPQHF. CDR3 in DNA: TGTGCCAGTAGTATCCGCCAGGCCGGGACAGTTAGCAATCAGCCCCAGCATTTT. The variable domain in full, with the rest retrieved from reference TRBV19 and TRBJ1-5, is DGGITQSPKYLFRKEGQNVTLSCEQNLNHDAMYWYRQDPGQGLRLIYYSQIVNDFQKGDIAEGYSVSREKKESFPLTVTSAQKNPTAFYLCASSIRQAGTVSNQPQHFGDGTRLSIL.

V is TRBV2 and J is TRBJ2-4, with a weak D call TRBD1 (6 bases). V gave up 6 bases and J gave up 0 bases, with 12 bases separating them. Germline values: CDR1 SNHLY, CDR2 FYNNEI. This CDR3 region has 15 residues. The CDR3 loop reads CASRPGQLAKNIQYF. The CDR3 DNA follows: TGTGCCAGCAGGCCCGGACAGCTAGCCAAAAACATTCAGTACTTC. Supplemented by reference TRBV2 and TRBJ2-4, the full variable domain reads EPEVTQTPSHQVTQMGQEVILRCVPISNHLYFYWYRQILGQKVEFLVSFYNNEISEKSEIFDDQFSVERPDGSNFTLKIRSTKLEDSAMYFCASRPGQLAKNIQYFGAGTRLSVL.

This clone was picked up a small number of times. The rearrangement links TRBV19 to TRBJ2-5; 7 nucleotides line up with TRBD1. Trimming at V came to 3 bases and at J to 2 bases, leaving 3 bases not matched to a gene. This CDR3 has 14 amino acids. Germline assignment: CDR1 LNHDA and CDR2 SQIVND (reference sequence). The chain's CDR3 is CASSILDRQETQYF. As DNA, the CDR3 is TGTGCCAGTAGTATCCTGGACAGGCAAGAGACCCAGTACTTC.

This chain joins TRBV7-2 and TRBJ1-2; TRBD1 matches 10 bases. The germline V gene encodes CDR1 SGHTA and CDR2 FQGNSA. The junction had 8 bases not matched to a gene; V was cut back by 4 bases and J by 6 bases. The CDR3 spans 15 residues. The CDR3 DNA reads TGTGCCAGCAGCTCCGGTCCCGGGACAGGGGATGGCTACACCTTC. This codes for CASSSGPGTGDGYTF.

A single count supports this clone. The CDR3 here is CASSLGGEAINYGYTF. In nucleotides, the CDR3 is TGCGCCAGCAGCTTGGGTGGGGAAGCAATTAACTATGGCTACACCTTC. V and J are TRBV5-1 and TRBJ1-2; D is unresolved. Germline V CDR1 and CDR2: SGHRS, YFSETQ. The ends were cut back, 0 bases at V and 1 base at J, with 13 bases in the middle. This CDR3 comprises 16 residues.

Regarding this clone: The sample holds other DNA sequences that translate to the same CDR3. This chain links TRBV7-2 with TRBJ2-7, with D uncertain. The CDR3 extends over 12 amino acids. Germline V gene sequence: CDR1 SGHTA, CDR2 FQGNSA. V lost 6 bases to trimming and J lost 6 bases, with 12 bases between them. CDR3 sequence (DNA): TGTGCCAGCAGTTTCCTGACGGGCGAGCAGTACGTC. It encodes CASSFLTGEQYV.

V is TRBV7-9 and J is TRBJ2-5; TRBD2 matches 7 bases. V lost 4 bases, J lost 1 base, and 12 bases stayed unmatched. This CDR3 comprises 17 residues. The germline gives CDR1 SEHNR, CDR2 FQNEAQ (reference sequence). In nucleotides, the CDR3 is TGTGCCAGCAGCTGGGTTCGGGGAGGGCTTGTCCAAGAGACCCAGTACTTC. Its translation is CASSWVRGGLVQETQYF.

This rearrangement joins TRBV18 to TRBJ2-5; the match to TRBD1 covers 8 bases. V was clipped by 6 bases and J by 1 base; unmatched bases: 4. The germline CDR1 and CDR2 sequences are KGHSH and LQKENI. The CDR3 runs 14 residues. CDR3 bases: TGTGCCAGCTCTCCTCAGGGGGCCCAAGAGACCCAGTACTTC. Amino acid sequence: CASSPQGAQETQYF.

CDR3 DNA: TGTGCCAGCAGCCGATCGGTTGAGAGGGTCAATGAGCAGTTCTTC. This sequence encodes CASSRSVERVNEQFF. V is TRBV7-2 and J is TRBJ2-1; perhaps TRBD2 as D (5 bases). This CDR3 region has 15 residues. Germline V gives CDR1 SGHTA, CDR2 FQGNSA. Trimming cost V 5 bases and J 6 bases, with 17 bases left between them.

V gene TRBV18 combines with J gene TRBJ2-7; 8 nucleotides match TRBD1. J lost 4 bases, V lost 2 bases, and 4 bases had no gene match. This CDR3 has 14 amino acids. CDR1 and CDR2 (germline): KGHSH, LQKENI. The CDR3 sequence is CASSPGTGHYEQYF. Written as DNA, the CDR3 is TGTGCCAGCTCACCAGGGACAGGCCATTACGAGCAGTACTTC.